What follows are 25 T cell receptor beta chains derived from one specimen sequenced in a study of shared clonotypes between healthy human individuals. The assay was immunoSEQ multiplex PCR, and TCRdb's table has in-frame clones only and misses some. This sample has some 630,000 clones, with roughly 95% found just once. Naive CD8 isolation took CD45RO-negative cells positively selected for CCR7 and excluded terminally differentiated effector memory CD45RA+ cells. The sample was naive CD8+ T cells sorted from blood. All receptors come from a woman under 40 in good health.

CDR3 bases: TGTGCCAGCAGCTTCGGACTAGCGGGAGCCTACGAGCAGTACTTC. This translates into CASSFGLAGAYEQYF. The chain recombines TRBV11-2 with TRBJ2-5; TRBD2 matches at 13 bases. TRBJ2-7 matches the DNA end more closely, so the J call is doubtful. The germline gives CDR1 SGHAT, CDR2 FQNNGV. The CDR3 loop spans 15 amino acids.

The CDR3 sequence: CASSLPIISGSLGHEQFF. CDR3 DNA sequence: TGTGCCAGCAGCTTGCCGATCATTAGCGGGAGCTTAGGCCATGAGCAGTTCTTC. V and J are TRBV11-1 and TRBJ2-1; 9 nucleotides agree with TRBD2. CDR1 is SGHAT, CDR2 FQDESV, per germline (reference sequence). This CDR3 comprises 18 residues. The J segment lost 8 bases and the V segment lost 3 bases, leaving 17 bases of the junction unmatched.

The V gene is TRBV28, the J gene TRBJ1-5; D gene uncertain. Germline V gene data show CDR1 as MDHEN and CDR2 as SYDVKM. The germline V and J ends were trimmed by 2 bases and 7 bases, with 6 bases remaining between them. The CDR3 contains 12 residues. The CDR3 region is CASSLEGQPQHF. The CDR3 bases are TGTGCCAGCAGTTTAGAAGGACAGCCCCAGCATTTT.

The chain employs TRBV2 and TRBJ2-1; no reliable D call. This CDR3 has 17 amino acids. Per germline, CDR1 SNHLY and CDR2 FYNNEI. The V end lost 7 bases, the J end lost 4 bases, and 23 bases lay between the germline ends. The CDR3 DNA reads TGTGCCAGCAAAAGGGCGTCGGCAAGCCCCGTATACAATGAGCAGTTCTTC. It translates to CASKRASASPVYNEQFF. The complete variable domain, with remaining parts taken from reference TRBV2 and TRBJ2-1, reads EPEVTQTPSHQVTQMGQEVILRCVPISNHLYFYWYRQILGQKVEFLVSFYNNEISEKSEIFDDQFSVERPDGSNFTLKIRSTKLEDSAMYFCASKRASASPVYNEQFFGPGTRLTVL.

V gene TRBV21-1 combines with J gene TRBJ2-1; no check of the table's D call, TRBD2, against the DNA was made. TRBV21-1 is listed as a pseudogene. The CDR3 contains 16 residues. CDR3 coding DNA: TGTGCCAGCAGCAAAGTGCAGCGGGAGTACTACAATGAGCAGTTCTTC. Amino acids: CASSKVQREYYNEQFF.

The chain recombines TRBV5-4 with TRBJ1-2; D remains ambiguous. The CDR3 is 14 amino acids. Trimming stripped 4 bases from V and 4 bases from J, with 14 bases between. CDR1 SGHNT and CDR2 YYREEE come from the germline V gene (reference sequence). This chain's CDR3 is CASSPLPDLYGYTF. In DNA form, the CDR3 reads TGTGCCAGCAGCCCCCTGCCAGACCTCTATGGCTACACCTTC.

The chain couples TRBV27 to TRBJ2-1, with TRBD1 matching over 8 bases. The CDR3 has 16 residues. The V gene's germline CDR1 is MNHEY and CDR2 SMNVEV (reference sequence). The J segment lost 6 bases and the V segment lost 4 bases, leaving 11 bases of the junction unmatched. The CDR3 nucleotides read TGTGCCAGCAGTTCCCCGATTGGACAGGGCGTCAATGAGCAGTTCTTC. This encodes CASSSPIGQGVNEQFF.

V and J are TRBV6-5 and TRBJ1-2, with 9 bases lining up with TRBD1. J was trimmed by 8 bases and V by 5 bases; bases with no gene match: 6. Germline V gene lookup returns CDR1 MNHEY and CDR2 SVGAGI. The CDR3 is 13 amino acids. This CDR3 reads CASSLTGGVGYTF. The CDR3 bases are TGTGCCAGCAGTCTAACAGGGGGCGTCGGCTACACCTTC.

Only one count was recorded for this clone. The gene calls are TRBV28 and TRBJ1-2, with 9 bases lining up with TRBD1. The CDR3 runs to 13 residues. Germline V gene lookup returns CDR1 MDHEN and CDR2 SYDVKM. V lost 6 bases to trimming and J lost 8 bases; unmatched junction nucleotides: 7. CDR3 coding DNA: TGTGCCAGCAGCCCGACAGGGGGGGTGGGCTACACCTTC. Amino acid sequence: CASSPTGGVGYTF.

V usage is TRBV4-1 and J usage is TRBJ2-1; D might be TRBD2 (6 bases). V gave up 1 base and J gave up 4 bases, with 14 bases separating them. This CDR3 has 16 amino acids. The V gene's germline CDR1 is MGHRA and CDR2 YSYEKL. The CDR3 DNA is TGCGCCAGCAGCCAAGGTGTTACGGGAGCTTACAATGAGCAGTTCTTC. The encoded protein is CASSQGVTGAYNEQFF.

This chain links TRBV5-1 with TRBJ1-2; D is unresolved. The V gene's germline CDR1 is SGHRS and CDR2 YFSETQ. V lost 0 bases, J lost 2 bases, and 11 bases lay in between. This CDR3 spans 15 amino acids. Here the CDR3 DNA reads TGCGCCAGCAGCTTGGTTCGTCGGGGAAACTATGGCTACACCTTC. Its translation is CASSLVRRGNYGYTF. Combining the CDR3 with reference TRBV5-1 and TRBJ1-2 gives the whole variable domain KAGVTQTPRYLIKTRGQQVTLSCSPISGHRSVSWYQQTPGQGLQFLFEYFSETQRNKGNFPGRFSGRQFSNSRSEMNVSTLELGDSALYLCASSLVRRGNYGYTFGSGTRLTVV.

The chain carries TRBV19 and TRBJ2-5, with a weak D call TRBD1 (5 bases). This CDR3 contains 19 residues. Looked up from germline, CDR1 is LNHDA and CDR2 is SQIVND (reference sequence). V was pared by 5 bases and J by 3 bases, with 28 bases between. The CDR3 protein is CASSPILAAMGRDKETQYF. The CDR3 coding sequence is TGTGCCAGTAGTCCCATATTGGCGGCCATGGGCAGGGATAAAGAGACCCAGTACTTC.

The chain carries TRBV27 and TRBJ2-3; TRBD2 aligns across 8 bases. The V gene end was trimmed by 3 bases and the J gene end by 3 bases; junction bases not matched to a gene: 8. Germline values: CDR1 MNHEY, CDR2 SMNVEV (reference sequence). CDR3 length: 16 residues. CDR3 DNA sequence: TGTGCCAGCAGTTTGGGGGCGGGAGGAGAAACAGATACGCAGTATTTT. Encoded protein: CASSLGAGGETDTQYF.

The sample holds one count of this clone. This chain connects TRBV7-9 to TRBJ2-1, with 9 nucleotides matching TRBD2. CDR1 and CDR2 from the germline V gene are SEHNR and FQNEAQ (reference sequence). The CDR3 covers 17 residues. V lost 1 base to trimming and J lost 2 bases; unmatched junction nucleotides: 6. In DNA, the CDR3 is TGTGCCAGCAGCTTAGGAAGTAGCGGGAGTGCCTACAATGAGCAGTTCTTC. Protein: CASSLGSSGSAYNEQFF.

Comment on this clone: The sample carries other DNA sequences with the same CDR3. This sequence joins TRBV13 and TRBJ2-5; D is undetermined. Germline CDR1 reads PRHDT; CDR2 reads FYEKMQ (reference sequence). V was cut by 3 bases and J by 2 bases, with 7 bases left in between. The CDR3 has 13 residues. DNA for the CDR3: TGTGCCAGCAGCTTCGAACGGCAAGAGACCCAGTACTTC. Translation gives CASSFERQETQYF.

This chain uses TRBV28 with TRBJ2-7, with 9 bases that match TRBD2. In germline, CDR1 is MDHEN, CDR2 SYDVKM. Trimming took 2 bases from V and 4 from J; bases not matched to a gene: 9. The CDR3 sequence is 16 residues long. The CDR3 loop reads CASSLPSREGRYEQYF. The CDR3, as DNA: TGTGCCAGCAGTTTACCCTCGCGGGAGGGCCGGTACGAGCAGTACTTC.

V usage is TRBV7-9 and J usage is TRBJ1-4, with D possibly matching TRBD1 (5 bases). Germline V CDR1 and CDR2: SEHNR, FQNEAQ (reference sequence). With 4 bases removed from V and 7 bases from J, the gap between germline ends came to 19 bases. This CDR3 contains 16 residues. CDR3 coding DNA: TGTGCCAGCAGCTCAGGCAAAGGGACGAGAGGTGAAAAACTGTTTTTT. It translates to CASSSGKGTRGEKLFF.

This chain joins TRBV27 and TRBJ2-6; D is ambiguous. V lost 4 bases and J 0 bases, leaving 10 bases between the germline ends. Germline CDR1 reads MNHEY; CDR2 reads SMNVEV (reference sequence). This CDR3 contains 16 residues. CDR3 nucleotide sequence: TGTGCCAGCAGTTCGGGTCCCAGCTCTGGGGCCAACGTCCTGACTTTC. The encoded protein is CASSSGPSSGANVLTF. The whole variable domain, remainder taken from reference TRBV27 and TRBJ2-6, is EAQVTQNPRYLITVTGKKLTVTCSQNMNHEYMSWYRQDPGLGLRQIYYSMNVEVTDKGDVPEGYKVSRKEKRNFPLILESPSPNQTSLYFCASSSGPSSGANVLTFGAGSRLTVL.

This chain joins TRBV9 and TRBJ1-1; D unresolved. The V end lost 3 bases, the J end lost 4 bases, and 7 bases lay between the germline ends. CDR3 length: 12 residues. Germline loops: CDR1 SGDLS, CDR2 YYNGEE. CDR3 nucleotides: TGTGCCAGCAGCGGAGACGGCACTGAAGCTTTCTTT. It is translated as CASSGDGTEAFF. Full variable domain (rest looked up from reference TRBV9 and TRBJ1-1): DSGVTQTPKHLITATGQRVTLRCSPRSGDLSVYWYQQSLDQGLQFLIQYYNGEERAKGNILERFSAQQFPDLHSELNLSSLELGDSALYFCASSGDGTEAFFGQGTRLTVV.

V is TRBV4-1 and J is TRBJ2-5; 11 bases map to TRBD1. CDR1 and CDR2 from the germline V gene are MGHRA and YSYEKL. The CDR3 runs 16 residues. V gave up 1 base and J gave up 1 base; unmatched junction bases: 2. The CDR3 region is CASSQAGQGVQETQYF. CDR3 coding DNA: TGCGCCAGCAGCCAAGCGGGACAGGGGGTCCAAGAGACCCAGTACTTC.

This rearrangement joins TRBV7-9 to TRBJ1-4; a possible D gene is TRBD1 (5 bases). V was cut by 6 bases and J by 3 bases, with 8 bases left in between. In germline, CDR1 is SEHNR, CDR2 FQNEAQ (reference sequence). The CDR3 spans 13 residues. This chain's CDR3 is CASSQGSNEKLFF. The CDR3 coding sequence is TGTGCCAGCAGTCAGGGATCTAATGAAAAACTGTTTTTT.

This rearrangement joins TRBV7-3 to TRBJ2-1; 9 nucleotides agree with TRBD1. This CDR3 comprises 17 residues. With 2 bases clipped from V and 3 bases from J, the junction kept 8 bases outside the gene matches. From germline, CDR1 is SGHTA and CDR2 FQGTGA. As DNA, the CDR3 is TGTGCCAGCAGCTTAGCATACAGGGGGCAAGTCTACAATGAGCAGTTCTTC. This codes for CASSLAYRGQVYNEQFF.

The rearrangement uses TRBV5-1 and TRBJ1-1, with a tentative D call TRBD1 (5 bases). The germline gives CDR1 SGHRS, CDR2 YFSETQ. This CDR3 spans 16 amino acids. Between the trimmed V and J ends, which lost 2 bases and 1 base, there was a span of 15 bases. The CDR3, as DNA: TGCGCCAGCAGCTTCCGACAGAGGGCCCAGAACACTGAAGCTTTCTTT. This encodes CASSFRQRAQNTEAFF.

This chain joins TRBV7-9 and TRBJ1-1; D perhaps matches TRBD1 (6 bases). CDR1 is SEHNR and CDR2 is FQNEAQ in the germline V gene (reference sequence). The CDR3 length is 11 residues. Trimming cost V 10 bases and J 7 bases, with 13 bases left between them. CDR3 DNA: TGTGCCATCGACAGGATCGTTGAAGCTTTCTTT. Amino acid sequence: CAIDRIVEAFF.

J is TRBJ1-5 and V is TRBV6-5; possibly TRBD1 for D (6 bases). V was shortened by 9 bases and J by 1 base, with 13 bases between the two germline ends. The CDR3 loop spans 14 amino acids. The germline V gene encodes CDR1 MNHEY and CDR2 SVGAGI. The CDR3 DNA is TGTGCCAGTAGGGGGGGGGAGAGCAATCAGCCCCAGCATTTT. It specifies CASRGGESNQPQHF.